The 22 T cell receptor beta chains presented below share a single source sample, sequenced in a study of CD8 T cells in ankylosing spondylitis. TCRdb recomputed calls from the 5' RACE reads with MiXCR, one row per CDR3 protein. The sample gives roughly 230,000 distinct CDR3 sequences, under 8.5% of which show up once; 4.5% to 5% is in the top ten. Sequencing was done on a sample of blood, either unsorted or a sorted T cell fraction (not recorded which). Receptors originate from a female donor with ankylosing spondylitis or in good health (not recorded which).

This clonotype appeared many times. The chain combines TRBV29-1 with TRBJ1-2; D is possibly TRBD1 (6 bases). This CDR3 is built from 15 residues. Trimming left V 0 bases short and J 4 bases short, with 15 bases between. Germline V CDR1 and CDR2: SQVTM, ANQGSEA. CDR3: CSVEDRGPRGYGYTF. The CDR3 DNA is TGCAGCGTTGAAGATCGGGGCCCCAGGGGCTATGGCTACACCTTC. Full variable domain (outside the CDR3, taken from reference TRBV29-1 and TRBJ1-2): SAVISQKPSRDICQRGTSLTIQCQVDSQVTMMFWYRQQPGQSLTLIATANQGSEATYESGFVIDKFPISRPNLTFSTLTVSNMSPEDSSIYLCSVEDRGPRGYGYTFGSGTRLTVV.

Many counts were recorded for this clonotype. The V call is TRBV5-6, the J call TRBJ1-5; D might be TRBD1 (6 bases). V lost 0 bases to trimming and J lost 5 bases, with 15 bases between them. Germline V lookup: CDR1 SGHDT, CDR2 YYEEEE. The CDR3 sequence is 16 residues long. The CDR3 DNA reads TGTGCCAGCAGCTTGGGAGGGGGAAATGGGGATCAGCCCCAGCATTTT. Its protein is CASSLGGGNGDQPQHF.

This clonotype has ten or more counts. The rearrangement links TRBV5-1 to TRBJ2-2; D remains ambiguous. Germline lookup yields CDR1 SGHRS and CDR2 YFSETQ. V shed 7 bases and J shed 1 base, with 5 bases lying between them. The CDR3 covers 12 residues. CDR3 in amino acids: CASGENTGELFF. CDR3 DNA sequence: TGCGCCAGCGGGGAGAACACCGGGGAGCTGTTTTTT. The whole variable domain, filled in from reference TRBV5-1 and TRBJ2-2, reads KAGVTQTPRYLIKTRGQQVTLSCSPISGHRSVSWYQQTPGQGLQFLFEYFSETQRNKGNFPGRFSGRQFSNSRSEMNVSTLELGDSALYLCASGENTGELFFGEGSRLTVL.

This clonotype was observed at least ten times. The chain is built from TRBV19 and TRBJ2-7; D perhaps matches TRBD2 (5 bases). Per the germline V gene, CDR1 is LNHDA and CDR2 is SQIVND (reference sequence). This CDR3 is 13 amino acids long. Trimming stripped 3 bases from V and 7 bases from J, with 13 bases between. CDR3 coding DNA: TGTGCCAGTAGTATCACCTCCGGAGGAGAGCAGTACTTC. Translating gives CASSITSGGEQYF.

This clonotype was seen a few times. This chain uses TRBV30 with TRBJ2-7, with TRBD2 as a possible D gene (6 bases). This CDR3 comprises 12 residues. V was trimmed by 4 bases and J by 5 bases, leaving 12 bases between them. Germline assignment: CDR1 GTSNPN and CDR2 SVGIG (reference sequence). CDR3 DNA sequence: TGTGCCTGGAACCCGACTAGGGACGAGCAGTACTTC. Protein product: CAWNPTRDEQYF.

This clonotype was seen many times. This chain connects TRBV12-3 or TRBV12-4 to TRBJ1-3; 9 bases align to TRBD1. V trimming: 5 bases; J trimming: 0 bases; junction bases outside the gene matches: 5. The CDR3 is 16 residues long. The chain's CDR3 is CASSTGTGNSGNTIYF. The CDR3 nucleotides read TGTGCCAGCAGTACCGGGACAGGGAACTCTGGAAACACCATATATTTT.

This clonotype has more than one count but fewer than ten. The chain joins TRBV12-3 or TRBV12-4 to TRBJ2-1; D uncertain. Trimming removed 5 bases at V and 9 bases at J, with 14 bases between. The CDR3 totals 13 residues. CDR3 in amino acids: CASSAGRASEQFF. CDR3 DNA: TGTGCCAGCAGTGCCGGACGCGCTAGTGAGCAGTTCTTC.

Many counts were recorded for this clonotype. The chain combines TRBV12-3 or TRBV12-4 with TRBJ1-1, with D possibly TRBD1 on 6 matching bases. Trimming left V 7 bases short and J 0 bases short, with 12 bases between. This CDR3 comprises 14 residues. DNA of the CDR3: TGTGCCAGCACCCTAGGGGGGATGAACACTGAAGCTTTCTTT. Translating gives CASTLGGMNTEAFF.

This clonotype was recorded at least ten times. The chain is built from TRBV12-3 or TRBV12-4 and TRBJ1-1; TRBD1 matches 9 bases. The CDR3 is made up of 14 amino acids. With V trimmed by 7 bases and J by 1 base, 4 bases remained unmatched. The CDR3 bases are TGTGCCAGCACCCAGGGACAGGGGAACACTGAAGCTTTCTTT. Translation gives CASTQGQGNTEAFF.

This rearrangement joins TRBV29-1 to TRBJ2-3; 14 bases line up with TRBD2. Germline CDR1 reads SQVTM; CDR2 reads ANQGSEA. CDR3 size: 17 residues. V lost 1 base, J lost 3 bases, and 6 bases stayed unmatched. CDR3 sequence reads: CSVEGTSGRRRTDTQYF. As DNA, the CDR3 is TGCAGCGTTGAAGGGACTAGCGGGAGGAGGAGAACAGATACGCAGTATTTT.

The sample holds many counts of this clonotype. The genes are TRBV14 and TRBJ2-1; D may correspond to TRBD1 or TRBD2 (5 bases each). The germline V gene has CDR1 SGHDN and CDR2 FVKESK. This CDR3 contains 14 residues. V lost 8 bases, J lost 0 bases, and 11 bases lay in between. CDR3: CASGWGSSYNEQFF. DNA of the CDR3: TGTGCCAGCGGCTGGGGGAGCTCCTACAATGAGCAGTTCTTC.

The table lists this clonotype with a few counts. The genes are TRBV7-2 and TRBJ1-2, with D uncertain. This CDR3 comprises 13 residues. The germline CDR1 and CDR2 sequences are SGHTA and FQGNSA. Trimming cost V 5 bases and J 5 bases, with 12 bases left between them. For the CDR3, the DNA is TGTGCCAGCAGCCTTCGTCGGGGATATGGCTACACCTTC. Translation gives CASSLRRGYGYTF.

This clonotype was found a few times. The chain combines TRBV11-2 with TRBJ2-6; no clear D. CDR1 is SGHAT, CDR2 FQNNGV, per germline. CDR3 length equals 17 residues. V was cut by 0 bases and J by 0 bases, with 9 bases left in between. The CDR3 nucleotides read TGTGCCAGCAGCTTAGAGGTCCCGCGCTCTGGGGCCAACGTCCTGACTTTC. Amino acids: CASSLEVPRSGANVLTF. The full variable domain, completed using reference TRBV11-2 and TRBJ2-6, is EAGVAQSPRYKIIEKRQSVAFWCNPISGHATLYWYQQILGQGPKLLIQFQNNGVVDDSQLPKDRFSAERLKGVDSTLKIQPAKLEDSAVYLCASSLEVPRSGANVLTFGAGSRLTVL.

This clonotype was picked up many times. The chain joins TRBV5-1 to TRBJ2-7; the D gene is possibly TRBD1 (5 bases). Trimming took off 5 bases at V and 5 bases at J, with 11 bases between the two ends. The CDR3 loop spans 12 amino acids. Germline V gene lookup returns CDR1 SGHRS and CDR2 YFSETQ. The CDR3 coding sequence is TGCGCCAGCAGTTTGACAGACCACGAGCAGTACTTC. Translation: CASSLTDHEQYF.

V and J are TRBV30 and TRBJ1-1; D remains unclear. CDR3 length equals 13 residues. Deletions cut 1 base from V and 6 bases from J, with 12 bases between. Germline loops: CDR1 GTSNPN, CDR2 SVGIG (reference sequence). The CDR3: CAWSEAVGAEAFF. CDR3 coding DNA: TGTGCCTGGAGTGAGGCGGTTGGGGCTGAAGCTTTCTTT.

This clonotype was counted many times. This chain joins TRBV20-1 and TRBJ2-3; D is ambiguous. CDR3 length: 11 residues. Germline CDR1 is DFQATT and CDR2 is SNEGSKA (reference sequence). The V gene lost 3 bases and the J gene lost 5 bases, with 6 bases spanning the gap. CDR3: CSASVEDTQYF. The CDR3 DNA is TGCAGTGCTAGCGTGGAAGATACGCAGTATTTT.

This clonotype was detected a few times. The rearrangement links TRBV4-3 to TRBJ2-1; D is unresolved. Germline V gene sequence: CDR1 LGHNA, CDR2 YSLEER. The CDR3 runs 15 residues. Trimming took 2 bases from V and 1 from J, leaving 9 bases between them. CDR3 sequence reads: CASSQRARSYNEQFF. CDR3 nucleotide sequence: TGCGCCAGCAGCCAACGGGCAAGGTCCTACAATGAGCAGTTCTTC.

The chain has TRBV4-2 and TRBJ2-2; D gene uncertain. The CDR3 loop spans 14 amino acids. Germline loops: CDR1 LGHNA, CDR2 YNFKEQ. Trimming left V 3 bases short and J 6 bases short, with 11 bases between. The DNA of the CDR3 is TGTGCCAGCAGCCAGGCCGGGTTGGCCGGGGAGCTGTTTTTT. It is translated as CASSQAGLAGELFF.

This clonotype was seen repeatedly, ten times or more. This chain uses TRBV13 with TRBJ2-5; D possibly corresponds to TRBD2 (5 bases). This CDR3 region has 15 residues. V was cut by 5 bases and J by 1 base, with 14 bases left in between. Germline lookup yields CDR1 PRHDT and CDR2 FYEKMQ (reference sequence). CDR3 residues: CASSPYRRRQETQYF. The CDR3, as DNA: TGTGCCAGCAGCCCCTACCGGAGGCGCCAAGAGACCCAGTACTTC.

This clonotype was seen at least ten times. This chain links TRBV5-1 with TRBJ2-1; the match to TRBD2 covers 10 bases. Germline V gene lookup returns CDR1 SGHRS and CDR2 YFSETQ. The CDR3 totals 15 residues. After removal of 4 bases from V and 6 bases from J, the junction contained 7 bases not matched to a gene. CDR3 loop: CASSSLAGAANEQFF. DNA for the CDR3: TGCGCCAGCAGCAGTCTAGCGGGAGCGGCCAATGAGCAGTTCTTC. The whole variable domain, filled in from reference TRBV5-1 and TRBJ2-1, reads KAGVTQTPRYLIKTRGQQVTLSCSPISGHRSVSWYQQTPGQGLQFLFEYFSETQRNKGNFPGRFSGRQFSNSRSEMNVSTLELGDSALYLCASSSLAGAANEQFFGPGTRLTVL.

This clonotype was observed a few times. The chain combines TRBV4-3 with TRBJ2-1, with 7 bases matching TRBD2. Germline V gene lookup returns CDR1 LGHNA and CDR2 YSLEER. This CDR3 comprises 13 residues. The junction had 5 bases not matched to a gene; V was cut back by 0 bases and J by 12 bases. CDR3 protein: CASSQDRAGRQFF. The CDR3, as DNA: TGCGCCAGCAGCCAAGATAGAGCGGGGCGGCAGTTCTTC.

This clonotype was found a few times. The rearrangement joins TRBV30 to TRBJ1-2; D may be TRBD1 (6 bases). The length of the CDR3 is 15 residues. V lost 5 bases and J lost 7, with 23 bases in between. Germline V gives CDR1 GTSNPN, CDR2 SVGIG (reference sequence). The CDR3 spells CAWARRGLGSAGYTF. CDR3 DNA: TGTGCCTGGGCCCGCCGGGGGCTGGGATCGGCTGGCTACACCTTC.